Listed below are T cell receptor beta chains from one sample, sequenced in a study of response to subunit inactivated influenza vaccine. TCRdb independently ran MiXCR on the RT-PCR reads; one entry per CDR3 protein. Among about 570,000 distinct CDR3 sequences listed, about 10% were seen once. Another study also made use of these data, one on T cells expressing NK-cell markers.

This material consisted of PBMCs from blood, taken on the day of vaccination. The receptors stem from a man aged 50 or older who received an inactivated influenza vaccine. Each CDR3 is given with its conserved first and last residue. A D gene is named only where the DNA matches it firmly. Not every row has a clone size; where given, it reads once, few, many or a size class.

TRBJ2-5 TRBD2 TRBV7-2 NA TGTGCCAGCAGCTCAAGCGGGGTAGGGCAAGAGACCCAGTACTTC CASSSSGVGQETQYF
TRBJ2-1 NA TRBV3-1 many TGTGCCAGCAGCCAAGAATCTGGGGGGTTGATCAATGAGCAGTTCTTC CASSQESGGLINEQFF
TRBJ1-3 NA TRBV6-1 NA TGTGCCAGCAGCCTCGGACACTACTCTGGAAACACCATATATTTT CASSLGHYSGNTIYF
TRBJ2-1 TRBD1 TRBV20-1 once TGCAGTGCTTGGGACAGGGGTAGATACAATGAGCAGTTCTTC CSAWDRGRYNEQFF
TRBJ2-1 TRBD2 TRBV6-2/TRBV6-3 few TGTGCCAGCAGTCGACTAGCGGGAGATCGTGAGCAGTTCTTC CASSRLAGDREQFF
TRBJ2-7 NA TRBV29-1 NA TGCAGCGTTGAAGGAGGCCGGAGCGAGCAGTACTTC CSVEGGRSEQYF
TRBJ2-7 NA TRBV30 few TGTGCCTGGAGTGTACGCAACAACGAGCAGTACTTC CAWSVRNNEQYF
TRBJ1-2 NA TRBV29-1 NA TGCAGCGTTGATGGGAGTGACTATGGCTACACCTTC CSVDGSDYGYTF
TRBJ2-1 TRBD2 TRBV6-1 NA TGTGCCAGCAGAAAGACTAGCGGGAGGGCCCTCTTGGATGAGCAGTTCTTC CASRKTSGRALLDEQFF
TRBJ2-7 NA TRBV6-2/TRBV6-3 many TGTGCCAGCAGTTACTCGTGGGGTGGTTACGAGCAGTACTTC CASSYSWGGYEQYF
TRBJ2-1 NA TRBV12-3/TRBV12-4 many TGTGCCAGCAGTTTTGGCGGTCCGATTACCAATGAGCAGTTCTTC CASSFGGPITNEQFF
TRBJ2-7 NA TRBV28 NA TGTGCCAGCAGTGACCCCGGACTAACCCGCTCCTACGAGCAGTACTTC CASSDPGLTRSYEQYF
TRBJ1-5 TRBD1 TRBV4-1 NA TGCGCCAGCAGCGGACAGGGGGCGAGTCAGCCCCAGCATTTT CASSGQGASQPQHF
TRBJ2-3 TRBD2 TRBV9 NA TGTGCCAGCAGCCTACGGACTAGCGGTGCTAGCACAGATACGCAGTATTTT CASSLRTSGASTDTQYF
TRBJ1-3 NA TRBV18 few TGTGCCAGCTCCGAAAGTTCTGGAAACACCATATATTTT CASSESSGNTIYF
TRBJ2-5 TRBD1 TRBV7-9 NA TGTGCCAGCAGCACCCGGGACAGCCCTCCCGGGACCCAGTACTTC CASSTRDSPPGTQYF
TRBJ2-1 NA TRBV7-2 NA TGTGCCAGCAGCCCGGGCGGGGCCATCAATGAGCAGTTCTTC CASSPGGAINEQFF
TRBJ2-1 NA TRBV12-3/TRBV12-4 NA TGTGCCAGCTATTCCCGGATGGATGAGCAGTTCTTC CASYSRMDEQFF
TRBJ2-3 NA TRBV12-5 NA TGTGCTAGTGGTTCCTCCGGGGTGACAGATACGCAGTATTTT CASGSSGVTDTQYF
TRBJ1-2 NA TRBV5-5 few TGTGCCAGCAGCTTGGCCGGGACCCACTATGGCTACACCTTC CASSLAGTHYGYTF
TRBJ1-1 NA TRBV7-8 NA TGTGCCAGCAGCTTAGCCTCGTTGGGGACTGAAGCTTTCTTT CASSLASLGTEAFF
TRBJ2-7 NA TRBV28 NA TGTGCCAGCAGCTCTTATATGGGGACGGGCCCTGTTGGCCCCTACGAGCAGTACTTC CASSSYMGTGPVGPYEQYF
TRBJ2-1 TRBD1 TRBV20-1 few TGCAGTGCTAGGGCCGGGACAGGGGATTACAATGAGCAGTTCTTC CSARAGTGDYNEQFF
TRBJ2-1 NA TRBV27 many TGTGCCAGCACTTCCACCAGAAACAATGAGCAGTTCTTC CASTSTRNNEQFF
TRBJ2-7 NA TRBV27 few TGTGCCAGCAGACCCCTAGTAGCGATCCACGAGCAGTACTTC CASRPLVAIHEQYF